One TCR beta chain is described in this entry. The CDR3 contains 16 residues. V lost 3 bases, J lost 0 bases, and 3 bases stayed unmatched. Germline V lookup: CDR1 MDHEN, CDR2 SYDVKM. The data were produced by immunoSEQ multiplex PCR, yet TCRdb's version contains in-frame clones alone and is incomplete. The sample carries 280,000 or so clones, roughly 88% recorded once. This sample was taken from a study of blood T cell repertoires in COVID-19. The TCR comes from a woman in her thirties who had recovered from COVID-19. The chain employs TRBV28 and TRBJ1-3, with 9 positions matching TRBD1. Material for sequencing was peripheral blood. CDR3 residues: CASSFTGGSSGNTIYF. As DNA, the CDR3 is TGTGCCAGCAGTTTTACAGGGGGCTCCTCTGGAAACACCATATATTTT.